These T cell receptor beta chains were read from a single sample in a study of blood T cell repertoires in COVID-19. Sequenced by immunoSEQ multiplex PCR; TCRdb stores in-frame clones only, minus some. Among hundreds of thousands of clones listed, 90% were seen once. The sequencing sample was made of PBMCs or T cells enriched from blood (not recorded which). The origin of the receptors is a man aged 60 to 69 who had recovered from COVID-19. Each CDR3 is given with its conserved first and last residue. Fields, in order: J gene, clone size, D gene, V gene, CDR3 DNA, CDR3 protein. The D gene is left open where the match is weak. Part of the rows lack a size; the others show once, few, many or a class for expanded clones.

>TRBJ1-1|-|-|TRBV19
TGTGCCACTCGGACAGCGAACACTGAAGCTTTCTTT
CATRTANTEAFF
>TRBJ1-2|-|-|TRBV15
TGTGCCACCAGCGGAAGTAATAGGGGTGGTGGCTACACCTTC
CATSGSNRGGGYTF
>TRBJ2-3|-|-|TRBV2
TGTGCCAGCTCCGTGCTAGCGACGACTAGCACAGATACGCAGTATTTT
CASSVLATTSTDTQYF
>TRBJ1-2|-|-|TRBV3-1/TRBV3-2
TGTGCCAGCAGCCAAGCGGCGGAGGAGGGTGGCTACACCTTC
CASSQAAEEGGYTF
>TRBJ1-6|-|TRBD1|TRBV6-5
TGTGCCGCCCGGGACAGAGCCCATAATTCACCCCTCCACTTT
CAARDRAHNSPLHF
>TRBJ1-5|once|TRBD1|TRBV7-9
TGTGCCGGCGCCGGACAGGGGAGCAATCAGCCCCAGCATTTT
CAGAGQGSNQPQHF
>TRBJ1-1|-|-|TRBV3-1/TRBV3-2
TGTGCCAGCAGCCTACGGGGGGCTGAAGCTTTCTTT
CASSLRGAEAFF
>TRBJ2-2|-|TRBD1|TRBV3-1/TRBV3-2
TGTGCCAGCAGCCCACGGGACAGGGTATCCGGGGAGCTGTTTTTT
CASSPRDRVSGELFF
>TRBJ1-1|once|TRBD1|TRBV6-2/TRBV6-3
TGTGCCAGCAGTTACCCGACAGGGAAGGTAACTGAAGCTTTCTTT
CASSYPTGKVTEAFF
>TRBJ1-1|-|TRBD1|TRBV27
TGTGCCAGCATACCAGGGGGGCAGTTTAACACTGAAGCTTTCTTT
CASIPGGQFNTEAFF
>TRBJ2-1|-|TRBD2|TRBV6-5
TGTGCCAGCAGAGGACTAGCGGGGGGTATCAATGAGCAGTTCTTC
CASRGLAGGINEQFF
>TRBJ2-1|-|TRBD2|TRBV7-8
TGTGCCAGCAGCAAACCGGGACTAGCGGGATACAATGAGCAGTTCTTC
CASSKPGLAGYNEQFF
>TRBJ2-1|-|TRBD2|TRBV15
TGTGCCACCAGCAGAGATCTTTCGTGGACTAGCGGGAGGGATGAGCAGTTCTTC
CATSRDLSWTSGRDEQFF
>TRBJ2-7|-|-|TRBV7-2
TGTGCCAGCAGCTCTGACCACAGGGTAAGGAGGTACTTC
CASSSDHRVRRYF
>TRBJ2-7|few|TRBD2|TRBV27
TGTGCCAGCAGCCGGGACTACCCCTACGAGCAGTACTTC
CASSRDYPYEQYF
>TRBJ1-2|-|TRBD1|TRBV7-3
TGTGCCAGCAGCAGGACAGGGGCTCATGGCTACACCTTC
CASSRTGAHGYTF
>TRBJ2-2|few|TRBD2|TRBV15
TGTGCCACCAGCAGAGGGCTAGCGGGGGTATTCGCGAACACCGGGGAGCTGTTTTTT
CATSRGLAGVFANTGELFF
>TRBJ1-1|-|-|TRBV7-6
TGTGCCAGCAGCTTATCCCCGGGAGGGTCCACTGAAGCTTTCTTT
CASSLSPGGSTEAFF
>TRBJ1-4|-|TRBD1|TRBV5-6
TGTGCCAGCAGCTTCCTCGACAGGGTGGAGGAAAAACTGTTTTTT
CASSFLDRVEEKLFF
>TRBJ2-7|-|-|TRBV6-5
TGTGCCAGCAGTTTGCAGGGGAAACCCTACGAGCAGTACTTC
CASSLQGKPYEQYF
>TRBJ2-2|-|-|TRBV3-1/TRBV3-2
TGTGCCAGCAGCCCTTGGCCCGGGGAGCTGTTTTTT
CASSPWPGELFF
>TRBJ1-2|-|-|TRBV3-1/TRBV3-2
TGTGCCAGCAGCCAAGAGGTACTAAATAACTATGGCTACACCTTC
CASSQEVLNNYGYTF
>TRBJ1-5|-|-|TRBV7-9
TGTGCCAGCAGCTTAGAAGCAGGGCCCCAGCATTTT
CASSLEAGPQHF
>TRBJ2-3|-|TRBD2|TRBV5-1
TGCGCCAGCAGCTTTGGTTTCACAATACTAGCGGACTACACAGATACGCAGTATTTT
CASSFGFTILADYTDTQYF
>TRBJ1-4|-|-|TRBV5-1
TGCGCCAGCAGCTTGGCCGGAGACAGAAGGGGTGAAAAACTGTTTTTT
CASSLAGDRRGEKLFF
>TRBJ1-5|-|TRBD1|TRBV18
TGTGCCAGCTCGCACCCGGACAGGGTCAATCAGCCCCAGCATTTT
CASSHPDRVNQPQHF
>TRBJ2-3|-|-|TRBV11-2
TGTGCCAGCAGCTTATACGGGGTCTCTAGCACAGATACGCAGTATTTT
CASSLYGVSSTDTQYF
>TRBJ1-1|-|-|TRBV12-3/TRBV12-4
TGTGCCAGCAGCAGGGTAGTTTCTGAAGCTTTCTTT
CASSRVVSEAFF
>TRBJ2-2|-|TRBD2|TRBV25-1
TGTGCCAGCAGTGGGCCCTTAGCGGGAGTAGGTACCGGGGAGCTGTTTTTT
CASSGPLAGVGTGELFF
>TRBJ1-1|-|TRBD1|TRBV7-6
TGTGCCAGCAGTACACAGGGGGCCACTGAAGCTTTCTTT
CASSTQGATEAFF
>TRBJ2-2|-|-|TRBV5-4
TGTGCCAGCAGCCTGGGTCCAGGGGACGGCACCGGGGAGCTGTTTTTT
CASSLGPGDGTGELFF
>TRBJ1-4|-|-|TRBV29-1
TGCAGCGCCGCCCTTAGCGTCGGAAAACTGTTTTTT
CSAALSVGKLFF
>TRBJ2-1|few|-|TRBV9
TGTGCCAGCAGCGAAGCCCCTGGGGGGGCCGGGGTCAATGAGCAGTTCTTC
CASSEAPGGAGVNEQFF
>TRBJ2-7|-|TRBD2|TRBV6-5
TGTGCCAGCAGGCAAAGACTAGCGGGAGGCTACGAGCAGTACTTC
CASRQRLAGGYEQYF
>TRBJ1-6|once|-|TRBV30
TGTGCCTGGAGTGTTTCGCAGAATAATTCACCCCTCCACTTT
CAWSVSQNNSPLHF
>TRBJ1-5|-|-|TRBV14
TGTGCCAGCAGCCAGGGCCCCGAGGGGCCCCAGCATTTT
CASSQGPEGPQHF
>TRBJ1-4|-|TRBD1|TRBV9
TGTGCCAGCAGCGCCCAACAGGGGACTGGAGAAAAACTGTTTTTT
CASSAQQGTGEKLFF
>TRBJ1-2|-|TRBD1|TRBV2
TGTGCCAGCAGACAGGGGGCTGCGGCTGGCTACACCTTC
CASRQGAAAGYTF
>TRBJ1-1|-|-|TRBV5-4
TGTGCCAGCAGCTCCGCCGAGCGAACTGAAGCTTTCTTT
CASSSAERTEAFF
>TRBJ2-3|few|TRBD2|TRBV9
TGTGCCAGCAGCCGACGGGGCGGGGGGGCAGATACGCAGTATTTT
CASSRRGGGADTQYF
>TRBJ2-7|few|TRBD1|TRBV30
TGTGCCTGGACCCGACAGGGGGAGCAGTACTTC
CAWTRQGEQYF
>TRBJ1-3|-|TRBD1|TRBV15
TGTGCCACCAGCAGAGAAGGCCAGGGGGAGAGAAACACCATATATTTT
CATSREGQGERNTIYF
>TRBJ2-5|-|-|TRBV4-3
TGCGCCAGCAGCCAAGACCGAGGGATAGAGACCCAGTACTTC
CASSQDRGIETQYF
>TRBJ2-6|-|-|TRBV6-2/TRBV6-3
TGTGCCAGCAGTTACCCGGCCGGGACTGCAATCTCTGGGGCCAACGTCCTGACTTTC
CASSYPAGTAISGANVLTF
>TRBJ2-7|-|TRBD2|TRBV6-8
TGTGCCAGCAGTTACTCACGAGCGCGGGGGAGCTCCTACGAGCAGTACTTC
CASSYSRARGSSYEQYF
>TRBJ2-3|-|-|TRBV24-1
TGTGCCACCAGTGATTCCCGACTTCTCACAGATACGCAGTATTTT
CATSDSRLLTDTQYF
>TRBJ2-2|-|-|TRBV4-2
TGTGCCAGCAGCCAGCAGGGGTCCGGGGAGCTGTTTTTT
CASSQQGSGELFF
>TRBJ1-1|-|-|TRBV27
TGTGCCAGCAGTTTAACTCCCTGGAACACTGAAGCTTTCTTT
CASSLTPWNTEAFF
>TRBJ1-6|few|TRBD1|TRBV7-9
TGTGCCAGCAGCTCCGGGACAGGCTGGTCGACCCTCCACTTT
CASSSGTGWSTLHF